A selection of T cell receptor beta chains follows, all from one sample in a study of beta chain features in type 1 diabetes. Some clones are missing from TCRdb's copy, which holds only in-frame ones; the method was immunoSEQ multiplex PCR. Altogether some 200,000 clones are present, about a tenth being singletons, with the ten largest covering less than 1.5%. The sample comprised central memory CD4+ T cells from blood. Receptors were obtained from a man aged 18-30 years in good health. Each CDR3 is given with its conserved first and last residue. The D gene is left open where the match is weak. Clone size is not always given. Where it is, it says once, few, many or a class for expanded clones.

v_gene	d_gene	j_gene	abundance	CDR3nt	CDR3aa
TRBV5-1	TRBD2	TRBJ2-1	-	TGCGCCAGCAGCTTGTGGGGTCCTAGCGGTGGGAAGTTCTTC	CASSLWGPSGGKFF
TRBV14	-	TRBJ2-5	few	TGTGCCAGCAGCCAAGTTGACCAAGAGACCCAGTACTTC	CASSQVDQETQYF
TRBV7-3	-	TRBJ2-1	-	TGTGCCAGCAGCCTGCGGAGCGGGCGGGTTATGGAGCAGTTCTTC	CASSLRSGRVMEQFF
TRBV30	-	TRBJ1-5	few	TGTGCCTGGAGCCGACAGGCCCTAAGCAATCAGCCCCAGCATTTT	CAWSRQALSNQPQHF
TRBV30	TRBD1	TRBJ1-3	few	TGTGCCTGGAGTCTTCCGGGACAGGCCTACTCTGGAAACACCATATATTTT	CAWSLPGQAYSGNTIYF
TRBV10-3	-	TRBJ2-3	-	TGTGCCATCAGCCTAGGGACGGACGGCACAGATACGCAGTATTTT	CAISLGTDGTDTQYF
TRBV29-1	-	TRBJ2-7	-	TGCAGCGTTGAGTCCAGGGGCCAATTCTACGAGCAGTACTTC	CSVESRGQFYEQYF
TRBV14	-	TRBJ1-4	few	TGTGCCAGCAGCCAAGATCGAAGGTCTAATGAAAAACTGTTTTTT	CASSQDRRSNEKLFF
TRBV7-3	-	TRBJ1-1	-	TGTGCCAGCAGAAGGAGTATGAACACTGAAGCTTTCTTT	CASRRSMNTEAFF
TRBV5-6	TRBD1	TRBJ2-5	-	TGTGCCAGCAGCTTCCGACAGGGGCAAGAGACCCAGTACTTC	CASSFRQGQETQYF
TRBV28	-	TRBJ2-5	many	TGTGCCAGCAGTTGGAGGGAGACCCAGTACTTC	CASSWRETQYF
TRBV7-6	-	TRBJ2-3	few	TGTGCCAGCGCCGAGGCCAGGGCCTCTAGCACAGATACGCAGTATTTT	CASAEARASSTDTQYF
TRBV7-2	-	TRBJ2-3	-	TGTGCCAGCAGCTTAGGCAGGGTTGCAGATACGCAGTATTTT	CASSLGRVADTQYF
TRBV4-3	TRBD2	TRBJ2-1	-	TGCGCCAGCAGCCAAGATTCGCTAGCGGCCTACAATGAGCAGTTCTTC	CASSQDSLAAYNEQFF
TRBV6-5	-	TRBJ1-1	-	TGTGCCAGCAGTTACTCGAAGGGGGGCACTGAAGCTTTCTTT	CASSYSKGGTEAFF
TRBV11-2	-	TRBJ2-3	-	TGTGCCAGCAGCTTAGTTATTCAGGTCGCAGATACGCAGTATTTT	CASSLVIQVADTQYF
TRBV9	-	TRBJ2-1	-	TGTGCCAGCAGCCCGCGGGACTCCCGAAATGAGCAGTTCTTC	CASSPRDSRNEQFF
TRBV7-2	-	TRBJ2-1	-	TGTGCCAGCAGCATTCAAGGGGGAGGGTCCTCCAATGAGCAGTTCTTC	CASSIQGGGSSNEQFF
TRBV18	-	TRBJ2-5	-	TGTGCCAGCTCACCCAGTCTGGCAGGGGTTCAAGAGACCCAGTACTTC	CASSPSLAGVQETQYF
TRBV19	-	TRBJ2-7	-	TGTGCCAGTAGTATGAAAGCCAACTACGAGCAGTACTTC	CASSMKANYEQYF
TRBV14	-	TRBJ1-4	few	TGTGCCAGCAGCCAAATAGGGCAGAATGAAAAACTGTTTTTT	CASSQIGQNEKLFF
TRBV5-4	TRBD1	TRBJ2-7	-	TGTGCCAGCAGCTTTACAGGGGGCTCCTACGAGCAGTACTTC	CASSFTGGSYEQYF
TRBV5-4	-	TRBJ2-1	few	TGTGCCAGCAGCTTTGGTCAGGGGGGCTACAATGAGCAGTTCTTC	CASSFGQGGYNEQFF
TRBV15	-	TRBJ2-7	few	TGTGCCACCAGCAGTAAGAGAGCCAGCGGAGTCTACGAGCAGTACTTC	CATSSKRASGVYEQYF
TRBV5-1	-	TRBJ2-1	few	TGCGCCAGCAGCTTGGTCCTGGCTTTATGGCAGTTCTTC	CASSLVLALWQFF
TRBV4-1	-	TRBJ2-1	-	TGCGCCAGCAGCCAAGTCTGGTACAATGAGCAGTTCTTC	CASSQVWYNEQFF
TRBV7-9	TRBD2	TRBJ2-7	few	TGTGCCAGCAACGATAAAGACTTAGCGGGAGGCTACGAGCAGTACTTC	CASNDKDLAGGYEQYF
TRBV11-2	-	TRBJ1-3	many	TGTGCCAGCAGCCCCCTCGACGAAAACACCATATATTTT	CASSPLDENTIYF
TRBV4-2	-	TRBJ2-1	few	TGTGCCAGCAGTCAAGAGGCCCTGTCTAATGAGCAGTTCTTC	CASSQEALSNEQFF
TRBV11-2	TRBD2	TRBJ2-1	-	TGTGCCAGCAGCTTGGGTAATGGACTAGCGGATGAGCAGTTCTTC	CASSLGNGLADEQFF
TRBV28	TRBD1	TRBJ2-7	-	TGTGCCAGCAGTACAGGGGGCCGCAACCTCTACGAGCAGTACTTC	CASSTGGRNLYEQYF
TRBV25-1	-	TRBJ1-1	-	TGTGCCAGCAGTGAATGGGGGAGAACTGAAGCTTTCTTT	CASSEWGRTEAFF
TRBV9	-	TRBJ2-1	few	TGTGCCAGCAGCGAGGGGTTCACACGGGATGAGCAGTTCTTC	CASSEGFTRDEQFF
TRBV28	TRBD1	TRBJ1-5	few	TGTGCCAGCAGGGCTACAGGGGGCCGGGATCAGCCCCAGCATTTT	CASRATGGRDQPQHF
TRBV20-1	-	TRBJ2-1	few	TGCAGTGCTAATCGGGCTGAGCAGTTCTTC	CSANRAEQFF
TRBV25-1	TRBD1	TRBJ2-5	few	TGTGCCAGCAGTGAAGAGACAGGGTCCGCGACCCAGTACTTC	CASSEETGSATQYF
TRBV2	-	TRBJ2-7	few	TGTGCCAGCAGTGGTGGTAGGAACCAGGGCCTCTACGAGCAGTACTTC	CASSGGRNQGLYEQYF